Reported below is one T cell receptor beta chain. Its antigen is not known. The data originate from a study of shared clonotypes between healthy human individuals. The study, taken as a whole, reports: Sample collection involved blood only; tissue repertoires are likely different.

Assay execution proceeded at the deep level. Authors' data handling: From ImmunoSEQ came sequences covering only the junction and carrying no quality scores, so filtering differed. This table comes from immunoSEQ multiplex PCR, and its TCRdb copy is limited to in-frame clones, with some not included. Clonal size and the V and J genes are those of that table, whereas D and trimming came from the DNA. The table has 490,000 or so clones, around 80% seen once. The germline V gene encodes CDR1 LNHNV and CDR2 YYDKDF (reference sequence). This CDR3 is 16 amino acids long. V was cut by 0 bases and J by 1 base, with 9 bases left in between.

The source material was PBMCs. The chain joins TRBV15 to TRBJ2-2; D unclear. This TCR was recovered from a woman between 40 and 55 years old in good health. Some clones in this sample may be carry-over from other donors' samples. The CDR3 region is CATSREQIKNTGELFF. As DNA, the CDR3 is TGTGCCACCAGCAGAGAGCAGATAAAGAACACCGGGGAGCTGTTTTTT.